This T cell receptor (beta chain) was identified in a study of cytomegalovirus exposure and HLA in healthy donors (dated by TCRdb to about 2017). For the wider study: According to a later analysis, one platform produced both the roughly 110 validation repertoires and the approximately 660 repertoires of the first cohort. The study aimed to test whether cataloging public T cell receptors could reveal signatures of past pathogen exposure. To predict cytomegalovirus infection status, the study combined high-throughput TCR immunosequencing, statistical association of individual TCRs with disease status, and machine learning. Along with the approximately 700-subject first cohort, a separate validation cohort of over a hundred different subjects was used. On the study overall, not on this receptor specifically: Most TCR sequences were observed very rarely across donors, whereas some public TCRs were present in many individuals. The study listed 170 or so TCR beta chains as associated with cytomegalovirus. In vitro tests confirmed that a few of the cytomegalovirus-associated TCR beta chains recognize cytomegalovirus antigens. In a later analysis, TCRs clustered in the first cohort were found to also tend to co-occur in the roughly 110 validation repertoires, with around 94% of cluster scores above 0. Cytomegalovirus status was reported to be diagnosed by the classifier with high specificity and sensitivity in both the original and validation cohorts. According to the authors, the approach could potentially be generalized to other disease states and immunological phenotypes. A later analysis had no HLA typing for the validation cohort, so co-occurrence there was scored across all 110 or so repertoires.

The donors belonged to the validation cohort of approximately 130 subjects, which was separate from the roughly 700-subject first cohort. As to this clone: Its antigen is still unknown. Per-nucleotide qualities are absent, and no much larger clonotype sits a single base away.

The germline V gene (reference sequence) yields SEHNR for CDR1 and FQNEAQ for CDR2. Trimming costs V 8 bases and J 1 base, and their ends lie 15 bases apart. The CDR3, cysteine through phenylalanine, is 15 amino acids long. Of all the DNA, just the CDR3 is kept, 45 bases in frame from base 1. Receptor libraries were prepared by the immunoSEQ multiplex PCR assay. As for how the authors treated the data: A statistical classification framework was developed to diagnose cytomegalovirus status using the catalog of TCR beta chain sequences. TCRdb's version of the immuneACCESS table is confined to in-frame rearrangements and falls short of the full clone set. An unresolved V gene accounts for under half of the shortfall where checked; the remainder is of unknown origin. The V and J calls and clone size come from that table; D and trimming were worked out from the DNA. In all, the sample holds 220,000 or so clones, and approximately 82% of those were seen once. Of the sample, 5.5% to 6.5% falls within the top ten clones.

This sequence uses TRBV7-9 and TRBJ1-5, with the D segment identity uncertain. The sample consisted of PBMCs. The TCR was taken from a woman aged 18 to 35 in good health and CMV-seronegative. The CDR3 loop reads CASALAQTSNQPQHF. The DNA sequence is as follows: TGTGCCAGCGCCCTCGCTCAGACCAGCAATCAGCCCCAGCATTTT.